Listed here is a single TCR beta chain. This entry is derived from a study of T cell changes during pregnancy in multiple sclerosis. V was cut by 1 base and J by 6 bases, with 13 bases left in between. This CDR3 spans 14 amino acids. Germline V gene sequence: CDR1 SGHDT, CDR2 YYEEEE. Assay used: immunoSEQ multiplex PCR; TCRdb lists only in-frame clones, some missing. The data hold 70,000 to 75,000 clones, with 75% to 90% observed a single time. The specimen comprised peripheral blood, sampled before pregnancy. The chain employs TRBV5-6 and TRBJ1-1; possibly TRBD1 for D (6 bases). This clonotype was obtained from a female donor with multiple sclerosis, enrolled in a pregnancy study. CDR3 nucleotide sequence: TGTGCCAGCAGCTTGTCGATACAGGGCGCTGAAGCTTTCTTT. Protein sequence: CASSLSIQGAEAFF.